This paragraph reports one T cell receptor (beta chain). Its antigen is unknown. These data come from a study of STAT5B mutations in CD4+ large granular lymphocyte leukemia. Study results and limitations: The CD4+ versus CD8+ T-LGLL clonality difference may reflect limited sample size. No patients shared main leukemic clonotypes, though less than 30% appeared at low frequency elsewhere. Patient CD4-sorted repertoires looked more clonal than healthy CD4+ repertoires, even without putative leukemic clones.

Libraries were prepared by immunoSEQ multiplex PCR; TCRdb keeps only in-frame clonotypes and omits some of them. In the table there are nearly 45,000 clones, about 86% of which are singletons. Germline assignment: CDR1 SEHNR and CDR2 FQNEAQ (reference sequence). The CDR3 runs 15 residues. The ends were cut back, 2 bases at V and 6 bases at J, with 17 bases in the middle. The chain is built from TRBV7-9 and TRBJ2-7, with D perhaps TRBD1 or TRBD2 (5 bases each). Source material: CD4+ T cells from blood buffy coats. This clonotype originated in a human donor in good health. In DNA form, the CDR3 reads TGTGCCAGCAGCTTACGTAGCTGGGACCCCCCCGAGCAGTACTTC. Protein sequence: CASSLRSWDPPEQYF.